This paragraph covers one T cell receptor beta chain sequence. This clone was seen a few times. Its target antigen remains unknown. Base qualities are not at hand, and no much larger clone is one base apart. This record belongs to a study of cytomegalovirus exposure and HLA in healthy donors (dated by TCRdb to between 2016 and 2019). As for the study more broadly: An earlier analysis of approximately 590 of the donors reported approximately 290 Gb of sequence data and 100 million to 130 million unique TCR beta sequences from roughly 200 million T cells. About 280 gigabases of sequencing data and around 80 million unique TCR sequences made up an early release that covered several hundred HLA-typed donors. A later analysis re-analyzed previously published TCR beta repertoires from roughly 630 donors and added high-resolution HLA genotyping to study TCR occurrence patterns. In the later analysis, no new phenotypic data were used to find candidate immune exposures; instead, reliance was placed on TCR beta sequences and their occurrence across donors. In addition to the first cohort of 666 subjects, a separate validation cohort of approximately 110 different subjects was used. A later genetic analysis took genome-wide SNP genotypes for about 65% of the 666 donors and used that subset as a discovery cohort. Among the roughly 370 genotyped donors, 81% belonged to the genetic ancestry cluster associated with self-reported Caucasian donors. The number of donors typed differed by locus, with about 620-630 for A, B, C, DRB1 and DQB1, around 560 for DQA1, about 610 for DPA1, and around 460 for DPB1. Every repertoire in the discovery cohort had been generated on one and the same sequencing platform. The T cell repertoires of about 700 subjects were profiled by immunosequencing and related to cytomegalovirus serostatus. Class I and class II HLA loci were covered by the typing at four-digit resolution. Roughly five DR-DQ haplotypes were handled as single units for association and clustering because linkage in the cohort was strong. Donor age, sex, ethnicity and CMV serostatus were compiled alongside the repertoire data. Among around 400 genotyped donors of the cohort, an average of about 240,000 unique TCR beta nucleotide sequences was sequenced per donor, of which roughly 17% were non-productive. The study aimed to test whether signatures of past pathogen exposure could be identified by cataloging public T cell receptors. The study combined high-throughput TCR immunosequencing, statistical association of individual TCRs with disease status, and machine learning to predict cytomegalovirus infection status. To decide whether each TCR beta V gene segment behaved as functional or pseudogenic, an earlier analysis of approximately 620 of the donors relied on high-throughput TCR beta sequencing.

The library was built by means of the immunoSEQ multiplex PCR assay. For the multiplex PCR, a mixture combining 60 forward primers for TCR Vbeta segments and 13 reverse primers for TCR Jbeta segments was used. The CDR3 region of rearranged TCR beta genes was amplified from genomic DNA by a multiplex PCR assay. On the Illumina HiSeq System, the amplified TCR beta libraries were sequenced as 87-base-pair reads. Per the source publication's procedure: Across the 670 or so repertoires, a later analysis counted roughly 84 million unique TCR beta chains, around 11 million of which were shared by at least two donors. A nearest-neighbor algorithm error-corrected the raw reads and collapsed the reads into unique sequences, merging closely related sequences to remove PCR and sequencing errors. Alignment of CDR3 sequences to IMGT reference sequences was used to assign V, D and J gene segments. For a sequence to be retained, at least a six-nucleotide match to both a V gene segment and a J gene segment was required. A rearrangement was called productive if the CDR3 had no stop codons and remained in frame with V and J, and every other rearrangement was called non-productive. CDR3 was defined by IMGT convention, running from the second conserved V-encoded cysteine to the conserved J-encoded phenylalanine. In an earlier analysis of more than 550 of the donors, sequences lacking an unambiguous match to a single V gene segment were excluded. In an earlier analysis of almost 600 of the donors, a V segment was called functional when productive rearrangements were above 56.7%, and segregating when the standard deviation between donors exceeded 5%. A statistical classification framework was built to diagnose cytomegalovirus status from the catalog of TCR beta chain sequences. V and J gene assignment, in a later analysis, came from comparing TCR nucleotide sequences with IMGT/GENE-DB human TR gene sequences. The TCRdist pipeline was used in a later analysis to assign CDR3 sequences and most-parsimonious VDJ recombination scenarios. In a later analysis, each TCR beta chain was defined by its CDR3 amino acid sequence together with its V-gene family, and reads without a unique V-gene family were excluded. In a later analysis, nearly 600 highly shared, low-generation-probability nucleotide sequences were removed to address suspected cross-contamination and a sequencing artifact. A later analysis calculated a clonal expansion index for each public chain from normalized within-repertoire ranks of inferred template counts. In a later analysis, generation probabilities were computed with a VDJ recombination model fitted to out-of-frame rearrangements, and the resulting probabilities were checked against IGoR. In a later analysis, TCR-TCR, TCR-HLA and TCR-CMV co-occurrence was scored with hypergeometric tests, and a repertoire-size bias correction was applied to TCR pairs. A later analysis estimated false discovery rates by permuting HLA or CMV assignments 20 times. In a later analysis, co-occurring TCRs were grouped using DBSCAN, with TCRdist sequence similarity added in when clustering inside HLA-allele-positive subsets. For co-occurrence clustering, repertoires with fewer than 30,000 or more than 120,000 public chains were excluded, along with a handful of repertoires with anomalous nucleotide sharing. TCRdb provides this immuneACCESS table in a form limited to in-frame rearrangements. Some clones are lacking; in checked studies, under half of them reflect an unresolved V gene, and why the rest are absent is not known. The V and J calls and clone size come from that table; D and trimming were worked out from the DNA. In this sample the table shows about 190,000 clones, about 69% of which occur a single time. The top ten clonotypes cover 4% to 5% of the sample.

The cohort consisted of 600 to 750 healthy bone marrow donors. Cohort members were all nominally healthy when sampled, although unrecorded immune exposures were likely present. The donor tested CMV seropositive, placing the donor among the approximately 310 seropositive members of the cohort. A peripheral blood sample was collected from each donor, and TCR beta sequencing was performed on peripheral blood mononuclear cells. The Qiagen DNeasy Blood Extraction Kit was used to extract genomic DNA from the blood cell samples. Here is what the overall study found, with its caveats: Some IMGT-functional V segments, including TRBV6-2 and TRBV6-3, could not be told apart with the 87-base-pair reads, so those segments were excluded. The classifier was reported to diagnose cytomegalovirus status with high specificity and sensitivity in both the original and validation cohorts. Specific HLA alleles were associated with more than 15,000 TCR beta sequences at a false discovery rate of 0.05 in a later analysis. In a later analysis, HLA-associated TCR beta chains showed more clonal expansion and lower generation probabilities than non-associated chains that were equally common. A later analysis found that TCR association rates varied across HLA loci, with DRB1 alleles showing the most associated TCRs and HLA-C alleles the fewest. In this cohort, only TCR beta chains were sequenced, and detectable features were limited by the absence of alpha or paired-chain data. According to a later analysis, most CMV-associated TCR beta chains appeared to be HLA-restricted, and the HLA associations seemed to be driven largely by CMV exposure. A later genetic analysis reported fewer N-insertions in productive TCRs among donors in an Asian-associated ancestry cluster than the roughly 700-donor mean. Across donors, most TCR sequences were observed very rarely, whereas some public TCRs were present in many individuals. A cluster of highly shared sequence variants was judged likely to represent a technical artifact of the sequencing pipeline. A later genetic analysis associated a missense DCLRE1C variant with V-gene and J-gene trimming of TCR beta chains, and an independent cohort replicated the association. The earlier analysis of approximately 560 of the donors excluded some 15 rarely observed V segments, including chromosome 9 orphons, because counts were too low. In an earlier analysis of some 540 of the donors, most TCR beta V segments appeared in productive rearrangements about 87% or about 30% of the time, broadly matching IMGT annotations. A further reported finding was that TCR beta sequences accurately predicted the HLA-A and HLA-B alleles for most subjects in the first cohort. In a later analysis, several top co-occurrence clusters were reported to appear linked to parvovirus B19, influenza, CMV and Epstein-Barr virus. The authors suggested that the approach could potentially be generalized to other disease states and immunological phenotypes. Correlated functional status among segregating V segments might reflect linkage disequilibrium, but an unknown experimental factor could not be ruled out. Sequencing depth was assumed to be roughly uniform across donors in the presence/absence analyses, though that assumption may not hold. HLA typing was unavailable for some donors at each locus, so association tests used only the typed subset. Assigning TCR associations to individual alleles was difficult when HLA alleles, especially DR and DQ, strongly co-occurred. In vitro tests confirmed that a few of the cytomegalovirus-associated TCR beta chains recognize cytomegalovirus antigens. CMV serostatus was the only immune exposure information available for the cohort. In the study, 150 to 200 TCR beta chains were listed as associated with cytomegalovirus.

There are 15 amino acids in the CDR3, from cysteine to phenylalanine inclusive. This entry keeps only the CDR3 DNA: 45 bases, framed from base 1. V and J lose 5 bases and 4 bases, and a span of 15 bases separates them. The germline V gene encodes CDR1 MNHEY and CDR2 SVGAGI. The sample taken for sequencing was PBMCs. This sequence uses TRBV6-5 and TRBJ1-3; perhaps TRBD1 is the D gene, with 6 bases matching. This TCR derives from a man aged 30-40 years in good health and CMV-seropositive. The nucleotides read TGTGCCAGCAGTACCCCTACGGGGGGCGGAAACACCATATATTTT. It translates to CASSTPTGGGNTIYF.